This T cell receptor beta chain came from a study of T cells in localized non-small cell lung cancer (TCRdb year 2020). Turning to the overall study: Comparing tumors with uninvolved tumor-adjacent lungs, the study looked at the T cell repertoires of hundreds of patients with early-stage NSCLC. All 240 or so NSCLC patients in the cohort were treatment-naive and had localized lung tumors that were resected. The mean age of the NSCLC patients was under 70 years, with 120 to 150 men and around 100 women. Study-level results and caveats: Because the study design was exploratory, TCR variables were selected using unadjusted p-values without false-discovery rate correction. Multi-region tumor sequencing was not performed, so intratumor heterogeneity could not be excluded. Higher T cell density in blood was associated with longer overall survival, whereas higher clonality in adjacent lung was associated with shorter survival. A median of approximately 57 of the top 100 tumor clones were detected in paired uninvolved adjacent lung, and around 27 of these tumor clones were also found among the top 100 clones of the paired uninvolved adjacent lung. Uninvolved tumor-adjacent lung showed the highest T cell clonality, higher than tumor, which suggests more focused antigenic responses in the uninvolved tumor-adjacent lung.

This clone has a handful of counts. The target of this receptor is not known. The input lacks base qualities; no much larger clone sits a single base away. CDR1 is given as GTSNPN and CDR2 as SVGIG, both from the germline V gene (reference sequence). Including the terminal cysteine and phenylalanine, the CDR3 comprises 14 residues. Only the CDR3 portion is preserved as DNA: 42 bases, with reading frame beginning at the first base. V lost 4 bases and J lost 11 bases; the stretch between them is 21 bases long. The immunoSEQ Assay was used to sequence TCR beta CDR3 regions from DNA. As for how the authors treated the data: To compute T cell density, TCR beta template counts were normalized to usable DNA, which was estimated by amplifying housekeeping genes. Richness was estimated using the preseqR package, with extrapolation to 400,000 templates for PBMC samples and to 120,000 templates for tissue samples. Clonality was defined as one minus Pielou's evenness. To identify tissue-enriched TCRs, differential abundance testing was run on productive amino-acid clonotypes with a minimum total count of 5 and an alpha of 0.1. The Jaccard Index and the Morisita Overlap Index were used to measure repertoire overlap between compartments. GLIPH grouped TCR beta CDR3s together with public tetramer-defined viral CDR3s, and a viral motif had to include at least three viral sequences and also show V-gene enrichment. The table was pulled from immuneACCESS by TCRdb, which kept in-frame rearrangements only. Such tables lose some clones; where checked, under half of the loss comes from unresolved V genes, and the rest has no known cause. D and trimming were read from the DNA, whereas the V and J calls and clone size are those reported in that table. The sample includes about 41,000 clones, with about nine tenths observed a single time. The ten biggest clones cover approximately 2.5% of the sample.

At diagnosis, peripheral blood, uninvolved tumor-adjacent lung and tumor were collected and were preserved as a mix of fresh-frozen and FFPE material. For TCR repertoire profiling, blood samples were analyzed in the form of peripheral blood mononuclear cells. This sequence originates from a female donor aged 60 or older with stage I squamous cell lung carcinoma. The V and J genes are TRBV30 and TRBJ1-5; the D gene is perhaps TRBD1, from 5 matching bases. Sequences were derived from peripheral blood, sampled before any cancer treatment. The CDR3 reads as follows: CAWTPGPGGSAQHF. The DNA reads TGTGCCTGGACCCCGGGACCCGGGGGTTCGGCCCAGCATTTT. Extended through the reference TRBV30 and TRBJ1-5 proteins, this CDR3 yields the full variable domain: SQTIHQWPATLVQPVGSPLSLECTVEGTSNPNLYWYRQAAGRGLQLLFYSVGIGQISSEVPQNLSASRPQDRQFILSSKKLLLSDSGFYLCAWTPGPGGSAQHFGDGTRLSIL.